This T cell receptor (beta chain) was documented in a study of a mutant IDH1 vaccine in newly diagnosed glioma. Findings of the study overall: It was over 85% of patients that developed vaccine-induced immune responses. Pseudoprogression apparently tracked independently of changes in top peripheral T cell clonotypes.

As regards this clone: What it binds is unknown.

Trimming pared 9 bases from V and 3 bases from J, leaving 15 bases between. Looked up from germline, CDR1 is MNHNS and CDR2 is SASEGT. This CDR3 has 14 residues. Here immunoSEQ multiplex PCR was the method, and the copy in TCRdb shows in-frame clones only, minus some. In the table there are about 50,000 clones, about four fifths of which are singletons. Regarding time point: week 47, end of study. A single vaccine dose contained 300 ug of mutant IDH1 20-mer peptide, and topical imiquimod was used with it. Specimen: PBMCs, collected from a glioma patient whose treatment included an IDH1 peptide vaccine. The chain carries TRBV6-1 and TRBJ1-5; possibly TRBD1 for D (6 bases). The TCR originated in a woman in her thirties with glioma. Some clones in this sample may be carry-over from other donors' samples. CDR3 in DNA: TGTGCCAGTACCCTCCGGGACACCAATCAGCCCCAGCATTTT. It is translated as CASTLRDTNQPQHF.